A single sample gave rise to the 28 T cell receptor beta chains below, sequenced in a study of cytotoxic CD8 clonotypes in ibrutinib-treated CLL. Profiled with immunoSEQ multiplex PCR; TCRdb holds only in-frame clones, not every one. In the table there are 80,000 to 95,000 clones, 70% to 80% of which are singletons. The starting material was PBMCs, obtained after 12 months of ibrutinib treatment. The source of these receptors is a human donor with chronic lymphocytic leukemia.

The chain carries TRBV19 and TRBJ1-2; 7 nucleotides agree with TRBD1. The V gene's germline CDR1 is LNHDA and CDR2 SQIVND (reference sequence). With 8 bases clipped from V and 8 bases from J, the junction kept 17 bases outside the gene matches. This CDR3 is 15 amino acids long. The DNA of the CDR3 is TGTGCCAGTTTGAGCCCCGACACAGGGGTGGGAGGCTACACCTTC. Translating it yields CASLSPDTGVGGYTF.

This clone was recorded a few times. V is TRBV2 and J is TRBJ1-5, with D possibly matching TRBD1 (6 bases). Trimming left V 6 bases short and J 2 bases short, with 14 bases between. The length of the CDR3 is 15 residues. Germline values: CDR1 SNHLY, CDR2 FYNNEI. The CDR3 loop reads CASSHREGGNQPQHF. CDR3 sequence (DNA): TGTGCCAGCAGCCACAGGGAAGGGGGCAATCAGCCCCAGCATTTT.

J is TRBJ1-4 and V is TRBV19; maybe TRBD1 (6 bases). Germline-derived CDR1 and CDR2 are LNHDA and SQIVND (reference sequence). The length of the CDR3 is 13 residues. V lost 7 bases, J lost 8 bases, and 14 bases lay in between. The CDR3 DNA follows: TGTGCCAGTACGGCAGGGGCGGCGGAAAAACTGTTTTTT. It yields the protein CASTAGAAEKLFF. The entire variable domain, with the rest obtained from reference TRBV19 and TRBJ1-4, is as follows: DGGITQSPKYLFRKEGQNVTLSCEQNLNHDAMYWYRQDPGQGLRLIYYSQIVNDFQKGDIAEGYSVSREKKESFPLTVTSAQKNPTAFYLCASTAGAAEKLFFGSGTQLSVL.

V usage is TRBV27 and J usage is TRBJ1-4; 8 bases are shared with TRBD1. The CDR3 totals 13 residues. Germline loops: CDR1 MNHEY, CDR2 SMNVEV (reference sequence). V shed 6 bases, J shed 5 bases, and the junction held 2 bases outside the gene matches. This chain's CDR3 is CASSRQGNEKLFF. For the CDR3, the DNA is TGTGCCAGCAGCCGACAGGGGAATGAAAAACTGTTTTTT.

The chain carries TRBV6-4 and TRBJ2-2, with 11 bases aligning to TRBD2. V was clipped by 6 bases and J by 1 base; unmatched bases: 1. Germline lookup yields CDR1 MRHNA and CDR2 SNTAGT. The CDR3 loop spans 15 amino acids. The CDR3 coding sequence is TGTGCCAGCAGCGGGACTAGCGGGAACACCGGGGAGCTGTTTTTT. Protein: CASSGTSGNTGELFF.

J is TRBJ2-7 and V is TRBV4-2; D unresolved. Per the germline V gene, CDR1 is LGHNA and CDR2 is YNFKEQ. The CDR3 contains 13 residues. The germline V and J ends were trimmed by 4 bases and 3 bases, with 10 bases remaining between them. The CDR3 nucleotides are TGTGCCAGCAGCCGTGAGCGCAACTACGAGCAGTACTTC. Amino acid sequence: CASSRERNYEQYF.

In nucleotides, the CDR3 is TGTGCCAGCAGGCCCGGGACATTGGGACACACTGAAGCTTTCTTT. This codes for CASRPGTLGHTEAFF. The chain uses TRBV2 and TRBJ1-1, with D possibly TRBD1 on 6 matching bases. CDR1 is SNHLY and CDR2 is FYNNEI in the germline V gene. The CDR3 consists of 15 residues. V lost 6 bases to trimming and J lost 3 bases, with 17 bases between them.

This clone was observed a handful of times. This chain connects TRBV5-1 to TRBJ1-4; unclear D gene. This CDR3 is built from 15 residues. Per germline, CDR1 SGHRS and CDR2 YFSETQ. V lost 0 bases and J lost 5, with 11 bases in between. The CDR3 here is CASSLGTSPNEKLFF. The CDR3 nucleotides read TGCGCCAGCAGCTTGGGAACCTCGCCGAATGAAAAACTGTTTTTT.

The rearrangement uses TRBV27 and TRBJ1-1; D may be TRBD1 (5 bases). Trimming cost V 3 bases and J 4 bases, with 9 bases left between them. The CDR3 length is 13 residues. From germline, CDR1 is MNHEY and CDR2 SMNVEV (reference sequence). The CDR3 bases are TGTGCCAGCAGTTTCAGGGTGAGCACTGAAGCTTTCTTT. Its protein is CASSFRVSTEAFF.

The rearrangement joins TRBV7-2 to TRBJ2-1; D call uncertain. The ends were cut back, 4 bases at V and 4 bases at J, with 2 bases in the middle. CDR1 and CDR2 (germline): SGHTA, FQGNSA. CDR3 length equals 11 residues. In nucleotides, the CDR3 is TGTGCCAGCAGCTATTACAATGAGCAGTTCTTC. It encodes CASSYYNEQFF.

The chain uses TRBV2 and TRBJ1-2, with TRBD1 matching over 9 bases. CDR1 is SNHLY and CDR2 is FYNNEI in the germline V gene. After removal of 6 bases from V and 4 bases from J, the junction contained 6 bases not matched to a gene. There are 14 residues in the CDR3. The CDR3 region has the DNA TGTGCCAGCAGCCCGACAGGGGGTAGCTATGGCTACACCTTC. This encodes CASSPTGGSYGYTF.

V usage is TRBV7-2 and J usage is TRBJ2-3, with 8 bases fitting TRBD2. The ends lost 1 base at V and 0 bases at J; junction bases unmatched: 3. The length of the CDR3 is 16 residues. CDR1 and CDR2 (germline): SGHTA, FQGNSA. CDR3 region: CASSLGASGSTDTQYF. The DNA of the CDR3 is TGTGCCAGCAGCTTAGGGGCTAGCGGGAGCACAGATACGCAGTATTTT.

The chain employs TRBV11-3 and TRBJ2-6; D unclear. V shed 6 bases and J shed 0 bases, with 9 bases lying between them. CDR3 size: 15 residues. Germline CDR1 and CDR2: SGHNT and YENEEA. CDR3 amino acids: CASSPQTSGANVLTF. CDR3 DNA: TGTGCCAGCAGTCCACAGACCTCTGGGGCCAACGTCCTGACTTTC.

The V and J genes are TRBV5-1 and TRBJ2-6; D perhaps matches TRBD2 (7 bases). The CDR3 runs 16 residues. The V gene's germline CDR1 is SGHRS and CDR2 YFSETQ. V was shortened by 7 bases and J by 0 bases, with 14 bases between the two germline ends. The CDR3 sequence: CASVDGGASGANVLTF. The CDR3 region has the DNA TGCGCCAGCGTTGATGGGGGGGCCTCTGGGGCCAACGTCCTGACTTTC. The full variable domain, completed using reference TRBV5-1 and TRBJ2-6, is KAGVTQTPRYLIKTRGQQVTLSCSPISGHRSVSWYQQTPGQGLQFLFEYFSETQRNKGNFPGRFSGRQFSNSRSEMNVSTLELGDSALYLCASVDGGASGANVLTFGAGSRLTVL.

CDR3 bases: TGTGCCAGCAGCCAAGGACAAGATTACGAGCAGTACTTC. This encodes CASSQGQDYEQYF. The V and J genes are TRBV7-8 and TRBJ2-7, with D possibly matching TRBD1 (5 bases). Trimming cost V 5 bases and J 4 bases, with 12 bases left between them. The length of the CDR3 is 13 residues. CDR1 and CDR2 (germline): SGHVS, FQNEAQ.

This CDR3 is CASSSGQGAGGYTF. The CDR3 DNA reads TGTGCCAGCAGCAGCGGACAGGGGGCGGGTGGCTACACCTTC. The genes are TRBV7-2 and TRBJ1-2; 11 positions match TRBD1. CDR1 and CDR2 (germline): SGHTA, FQGNSA. This CDR3 is built from 14 residues. V gave up 5 bases and J gave up 7 bases; unmatched junction bases: 6.

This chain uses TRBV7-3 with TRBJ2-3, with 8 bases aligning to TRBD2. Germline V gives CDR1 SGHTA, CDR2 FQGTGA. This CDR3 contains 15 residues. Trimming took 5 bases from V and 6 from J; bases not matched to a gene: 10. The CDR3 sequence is CASSREGHLGDTQYF. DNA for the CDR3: TGTGCCAGCAGCCGGGAGGGTCACCTAGGGGATACGCAGTATTTT.

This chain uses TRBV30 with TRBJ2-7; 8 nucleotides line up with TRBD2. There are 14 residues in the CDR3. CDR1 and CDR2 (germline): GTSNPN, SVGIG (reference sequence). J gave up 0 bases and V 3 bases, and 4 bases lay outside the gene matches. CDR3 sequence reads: CAWSRGGSSYEQYF. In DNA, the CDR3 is TGTGCCTGGAGCCGCGGGGGGAGCTCCTACGAGCAGTACTTC.

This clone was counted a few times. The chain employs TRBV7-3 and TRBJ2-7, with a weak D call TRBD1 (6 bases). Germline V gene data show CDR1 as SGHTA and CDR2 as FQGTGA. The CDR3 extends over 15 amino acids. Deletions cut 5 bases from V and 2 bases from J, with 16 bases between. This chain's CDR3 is CASSQGTSPTYEQYF. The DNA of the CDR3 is TGTGCCAGCAGCCAGGGGACAAGCCCTACCTACGAGCAGTACTTC.

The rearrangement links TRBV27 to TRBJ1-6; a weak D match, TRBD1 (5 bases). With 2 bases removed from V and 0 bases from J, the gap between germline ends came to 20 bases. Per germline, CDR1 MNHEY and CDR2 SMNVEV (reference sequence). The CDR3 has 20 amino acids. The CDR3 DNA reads TGTGCCAGCAGTTTACGACGGGGGTTCCAATTGAGCTCCTATAATTCACCCCTCCACTTT. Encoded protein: CASSLRRGFQLSSYNSPLHF.

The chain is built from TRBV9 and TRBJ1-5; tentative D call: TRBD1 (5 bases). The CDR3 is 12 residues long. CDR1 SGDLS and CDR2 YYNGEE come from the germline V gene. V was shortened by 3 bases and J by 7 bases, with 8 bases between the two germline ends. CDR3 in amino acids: CASSGGGQPQHF. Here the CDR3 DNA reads TGTGCCAGCAGCGGCGGGGGGCAGCCCCAGCATTTT.

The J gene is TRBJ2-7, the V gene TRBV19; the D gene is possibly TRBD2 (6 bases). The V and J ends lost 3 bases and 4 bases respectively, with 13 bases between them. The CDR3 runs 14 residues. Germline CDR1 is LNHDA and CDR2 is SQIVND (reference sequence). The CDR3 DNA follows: TGTGCCAGTAGTATCGTGTGGGAGGCTTACGAGCAGTACTTC. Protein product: CASSIVWEAYEQYF.

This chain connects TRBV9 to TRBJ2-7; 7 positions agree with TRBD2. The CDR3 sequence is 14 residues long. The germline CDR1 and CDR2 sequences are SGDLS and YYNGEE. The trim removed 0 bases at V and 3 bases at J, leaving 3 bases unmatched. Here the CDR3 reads CASSVGGGVYEQYF. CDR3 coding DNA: TGTGCCAGCAGCGTAGGCGGGGGTGTCTACGAGCAGTACTTC.

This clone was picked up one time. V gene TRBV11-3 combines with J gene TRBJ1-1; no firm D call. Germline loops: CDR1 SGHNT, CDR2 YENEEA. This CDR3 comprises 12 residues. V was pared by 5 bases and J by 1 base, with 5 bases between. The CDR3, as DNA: TGTGCCAGCAGCGCCGGGAACACTGAAGCTTTCTTT. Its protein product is CASSAGNTEAFF.

The CDR3 loop is CASSVPAGGNTQYF. The CDR3 DNA follows: TGTGCCAGCAGCGTCCCTGCGGGGGGTAATACGCAGTATTTT. V gene TRBV9 combines with J gene TRBJ2-3; the match to TRBD2 covers 8 bases. Unmatched junction bases numbered 6, after V lost 2 bases and J lost 7 bases. Germline V gene lookup returns CDR1 SGDLS and CDR2 YYNGEE. CDR3 length: 14 amino acids.

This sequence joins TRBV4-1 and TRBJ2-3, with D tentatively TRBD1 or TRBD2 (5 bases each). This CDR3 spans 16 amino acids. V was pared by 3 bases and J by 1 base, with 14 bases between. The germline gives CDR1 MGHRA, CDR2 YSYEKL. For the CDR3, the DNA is TGCGCCAGCAGCCAGGATCAGGGAGTCGGCACAGATACGCAGTATTTT. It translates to CASSQDQGVGTDTQYF.

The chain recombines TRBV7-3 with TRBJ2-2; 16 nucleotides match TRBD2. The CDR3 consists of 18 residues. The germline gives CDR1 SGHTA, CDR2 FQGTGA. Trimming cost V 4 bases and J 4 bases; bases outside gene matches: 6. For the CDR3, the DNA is TGTGCCAGCAGCTCGGGACTAGCGGGAGGGCCGGGCACCGGGGAGCTGTTTTTT. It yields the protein CASSSGLAGGPGTGELFF.

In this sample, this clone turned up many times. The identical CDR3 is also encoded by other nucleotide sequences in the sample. The CDR3 is CASSLVGGGETQYF. In DNA, the CDR3 is TGTGCCAGCAGCTTAGTCGGTGGGGGAGAGACCCAGTACTTC. The J gene is TRBJ2-5, the V gene TRBV7-7; the D gene could be TRBD1 or TRBD2 (5 bases each). CDR1 is SSHAT and CDR2 is FNYEAQ in the germline V gene (reference sequence). V was pared by 1 base and J by 4 bases, with 10 bases between. This CDR3 is 14 amino acids long.